Listed here are 25 T cell receptor beta chains from one sample, sequenced in a study of T-cell memory formation after mild COVID-19. Using its own MiXCR run on the 5' RACE reads, TCRdb lists one record per CDR3 protein. This sample has fewer than 250,000 distinct CDR3 sequences, with about 10% found just once. The sample comprised PBMCs or a T cell subset sorted from them (not recorded which). The origin of the receptors is a man aged 18 to 30 who had mild COVID-19 (a few samples of this study predate the infection). Cell type and time point are not known.

The sample holds a few counts of this clonotype. DNA for the CDR3: TGCGCCAGCAGCCAAGTCCGGGGGCGATCGCAGACCCAGTACTTC. It translates to CASSQVRGRSQTQYF. The genes are TRBV4-3 and TRBJ2-5, with D possibly being TRBD1 or TRBD2 (6 bases each). There are 15 residues in the CDR3. V lost 1 base and J 6 bases, leaving 15 bases between the germline ends. CDR1 LGHNA and CDR2 YSLEER come from the germline V gene.

The gene calls are TRBV7-2 and TRBJ2-3; 11 bases are shared with TRBD1. CDR3 length: 17 amino acids. CDR1 is SGHTA, CDR2 FQGNSA, per germline. Losses at the gene ends were 2 bases for V and 2 bases for J; bases not matched to a gene: 6. CDR3 amino acids: CASSLKGTGGYTDTQYF. In DNA, the CDR3 is TGTGCCAGCAGCTTAAAAGGGACAGGGGGTTACACAGATACGCAGTATTTT.

The V gene is TRBV7-9, the J gene TRBJ1-5, with D unclear. CDR1 and CDR2 from the germline V gene are SEHNR and FQNEAQ (reference sequence). V gave up 3 bases and J gave up 4 bases, with 13 bases separating them. CDR3 size: 15 residues. The CDR3 protein is CASSFSVEGNQPQHF. The CDR3 nucleotides read TGTGCCAGCAGCTTTAGCGTGGAAGGGAATCAGCCCCAGCATTTT.

This clonotype was seen a handful of times. The genes are TRBV27 and TRBJ2-3; D is undetermined. Germline values: CDR1 MNHEY, CDR2 SMNVEV (reference sequence). The CDR3 has 13 residues. V dropped 2 bases and J dropped 6 bases, with 9 bases sitting between them. CDR3 sequence reads: CASSLRVGDTQYF. The CDR3 DNA follows: TGTGCCAGCAGTTTAAGAGTAGGCGATACGCAGTATTTT.

Ten or more counts support this clonotype. This sequence joins TRBV7-2 and TRBJ2-5; D is ambiguous. V was shortened by 5 bases and J by 1 base, with 11 bases between the two germline ends. Germline V gives CDR1 SGHTA, CDR2 FQGNSA. This CDR3 comprises 14 residues. CDR3 DNA: TGTGCCAGCAGCCAGAGGTGGTCCCAAGAGACCCAGTACTTC. Residues: CASSQRWSQETQYF.

This clonotype was seen a few times. This chain uses TRBV12-3 or TRBV12-4 with TRBJ2-1; 9 bases fit TRBD1. This CDR3 region has 14 residues. V trimming: 3 bases; J trimming: 4 bases; junction bases outside the gene matches: 1. CDR3 amino acids: CASSLTGGYNEQFF. DNA of the CDR3: TGTGCCAGCAGTTTGACAGGGGGGTACAATGAGCAGTTCTTC.

In this sample, this clonotype turned up a few times. The chain uses TRBV6-1 and TRBJ2-1, with 8 bases identical to TRBD2. The length of the CDR3 is 16 residues. Trimming removed 5 bases from V and 2 bases from J; junction bases left unmatched: 8. Germline values: CDR1 MNHNS, CDR2 SASEGT. The CDR3 sequence is CASSSLAGSTYNEQFF. As DNA, the CDR3 is TGTGCCAGCAGTTCTTTAGCGGGGTCTACCTACAATGAGCAGTTCTTC.

The J gene is TRBJ2-7, the V gene TRBV5-5; D remains unclear. This CDR3 region has 15 residues. V gave up 0 bases and J gave up 4 bases, with 14 bases separating them. Germline-derived CDR1 and CDR2 are SGHKS and YYEKEE (reference sequence). The CDR3 here is CASSLAYQTIYEQYV. CDR3 bases: TGTGCCAGCAGCTTGGCTTACCAAACCATATACGAGCAGTACGTC.

This chain joins TRBV6-5 and TRBJ1-3; D is possibly TRBD1 (5 bases). From germline, CDR1 is MNHEY and CDR2 SVGAGI. This CDR3 contains 15 residues. V was trimmed by 6 bases and J by 0 bases, leaving 12 bases between them. This chain's CDR3 is CASRGDVFSGNTIYF. In DNA form, the CDR3 reads TGTGCCAGCAGAGGGGACGTTTTCTCTGGAAACACCATATATTTT.

This clonotype appeared a few times. The chain links TRBV11-2 to TRBJ2-7; 9 bases are a match to TRBD1. The CDR3 is 15 amino acids. CDR1 is SGHAT and CDR2 is FQNNGV in the germline V gene. Unmatched junction bases numbered 7, after V lost 4 bases and J lost 3 bases. DNA of the CDR3: TGTGCCAGCAGCTCCGACAGGGGGATCTACTACGAGCAGTACGTC. It is translated as CASSSDRGIYYEQYV.

This clonotype occurred a few times. The V call is TRBV11-3, the J call TRBJ2-2; tentatively, D is TRBD1 (7 bases). Germline V lookup: CDR1 SGHNT, CDR2 YENEEA. The ends were cut back, 0 bases at V and 5 bases at J, with 19 bases in the middle. The CDR3 sequence is 18 residues long. CDR3 in amino acids: CASSLDQGGTVRTGELFF. The CDR3 nucleotides are TGTGCCAGCAGCTTAGACCAAGGGGGGACAGTCCGAACCGGGGAGCTGTTTTTT.

The chain links TRBV6-5 to TRBJ2-1; 10 bases map to TRBD2. The V segment lost 2 bases and the J segment 5 bases; nucleotides outside the gene matches: 3. Germline V CDR1 and CDR2: MNHEY, SVGAGI. The CDR3 extends over 15 amino acids. The CDR3 is CASSYGTSVNNEQFF. In DNA form, the CDR3 reads TGTGCCAGCAGTTACGGGACTAGCGTTAACAATGAGCAGTTCTTC.

This clonotype was seen a handful of times. The V gene is TRBV20-1, the J gene TRBJ2-5, with 8 bases that match TRBD1. There are 13 residues in the CDR3. The ends lost 1 base at V and 4 bases at J; junction bases unmatched: 2. Germline V gives CDR1 DFQATT, CDR2 SNEGSKA (reference sequence). CDR3 coding DNA: TGCAGTGCTAGAGCAGGACAGGGAGAGACCCAGTACTTC. This gives the protein CSARAGQGETQYF.

Only a few counts were recorded for this clonotype. This CDR3 reads CASTDSNTDTQYF. In DNA, the CDR3 is TGTGCCAGCACGGACTCTAACACAGATACGCAGTATTTT. This rearrangement joins TRBV7-9 to TRBJ2-3, with D tentatively TRBD2 (5 bases). The germline gives CDR1 SEHNR, CDR2 FQNEAQ (reference sequence). This CDR3 comprises 13 residues. Trimming took 7 bases from V and 2 from J, leaving 10 bases between them.

This rearrangement joins TRBV6-6 to TRBJ1-1; tentative D call: TRBD1 (6 bases). Trimming left V 10 bases short and J 3 bases short, with 15 bases between. The CDR3 is 13 amino acids. The V gene's germline CDR1 is MNHNY and CDR2 SVGAGI (reference sequence). The chain's CDR3 is CATGRPGDTEAFF. For the CDR3, the DNA is TGTGCCACCGGCCGGCCAGGGGACACTGAAGCTTTCTTT.

This clonotype was recorded a few times. The chain employs TRBV12-3 or TRBV12-4 and TRBJ2-3; 8 nucleotides line up with TRBD2. After removal of 6 bases from V and 4 bases from J, the junction contained 12 bases not matched to a gene. The CDR3 runs to 16 residues. CDR3 region: CASRAQRGTRADTQYF. DNA of the CDR3: TGTGCCAGCAGGGCACAGCGGGGGACCCGCGCAGATACGCAGTATTTT.

The chain links TRBV5-1 to TRBJ2-7, with D possibly matching TRBD2 (5 bases). Germline CDR1 SGHRS, CDR2 YFSETQ. Trimming removed 1 base from V and 2 bases from J, with 22 bases in between. The CDR3 has 18 amino acids. CDR3 sequence (DNA): TGCGCCAGCAGCTTGAGAGCCCCGACGATGCGGGTAACCTACGAGCAGTACTTC. Translated: CASSLRAPTMRVTYEQYF.

A few counts support this clonotype. J is TRBJ2-1 and V is TRBV7-2; TRBD2 aligns across 13 bases. After removal of 5 bases from V and 14 bases from J, the junction contained 18 bases not matched to a gene. The CDR3 has 17 residues. In germline, CDR1 is SGHTA, CDR2 FQGNSA. The CDR3 DNA reads as TGTGCCAGCAGCCCTAGTACCCGTACTAGCGGGGGGGCATGGGAGTTCTTC. Its translation: CASSPSTRTSGGAWEFF.

This clonotype was detected many times. The J gene is TRBJ1-1, the V gene TRBV7-2; a possible D gene is TRBD1 (6 bases). The CDR3 consists of 14 residues. The germline gives CDR1 SGHTA, CDR2 FQGNSA. V lost 1 base and J lost 11, with 17 bases in between. CDR3 coding DNA: TGTGCCAGCAGCTTAGGGGGGACATCGGGTGGGGCTTTCTTT. This sequence encodes CASSLGGTSGGAFF.

This clonotype was detected only a few times. This chain connects TRBV7-2 to TRBJ2-3; 11 bases fit TRBD2. This CDR3 has 18 amino acids. J lost 9 bases, V lost 1 base, and 15 bases had no gene match. CDR1 and CDR2 (germline): SGHTA, FQGNSA. The CDR3 DNA reads as TGTGCCAGCAGCTTAGACCGAAGCGGTCTAGCGGGGGGTCGGACGCAGTATTTT. Encoded protein: CASSLDRSGLAGGRTQYF.

This chain joins TRBV29-1 and TRBJ1-2; a weak D match, TRBD1 (5 bases). The germline CDR1 and CDR2 sequences are SQVTM and ANQGSEA. CDR3 length equals 13 residues. Trimming removed 5 bases from V and 5 bases from J, with 15 bases in between. CDR3 residues: CSVRGVGVYGYTF. Here the CDR3 DNA reads TGCAGCGTTCGGGGTGTGGGGGTATATGGCTACACCTTC.

The chain combines TRBV6-6 with TRBJ1-4, with a weak D call TRBD1 (5 bases). CDR3 length equals 15 residues. With 0 bases removed from V and 8 bases from J, the gap between germline ends came to 13 bases. The germline CDR1 and CDR2 sequences are MNHNY and SVGAGI (reference sequence). The CDR3 nucleotides read TGTGCCAGCAGTTACTCGAAAAGGGGTTTAGAAAAACTGTTTTTT. This gives the protein CASSYSKRGLEKLFF.

This clonotype was counted at least ten times. The rearrangement links TRBV5-4 to TRBJ1-1; 8 nucleotides line up with TRBD1. Germline trimming cut 3 bases from V and 5 bases from J; bases unmatched to any gene: 6. Germline V CDR1 and CDR2: SGHNT, YYREEE (reference sequence). The CDR3 contains 14 residues. CDR3 nucleotides: TGTGCCAGCAGCTCGGACAGGGCCGGAACTGAAGCTTTCTTT. Translated: CASSSDRAGTEAFF.

V gene TRBV12-3 or TRBV12-4 combines with J gene TRBJ2-3; 7 nucleotides agree with TRBD2. The CDR3 is 12 amino acids. V lost 11 bases and J lost 4; bases outside the gene matches: 6. CDR3 bases: TGTGCCGTTGCGGCGGGGGCAGATACGCAGTATTTT. Protein sequence: CAVAAGADTQYF.

The rearrangement joins TRBV7-2 to TRBJ2-4; 11 bases align to TRBD2. Unmatched junction bases numbered 5, after V lost 1 base and J lost 6 bases. The CDR3 is 16 residues long. Per the germline V gene, CDR1 is SGHTA and CDR2 is FQGNSA. The CDR3 reads CASSLGGTSGGNIQYF. The CDR3 DNA reads TGTGCCAGCAGCTTAGGTGGGACTAGCGGCGGAAACATTCAGTACTTC.